A selection of T cell receptor beta chains follows, all from one sample in a study of blood T cell repertoires in COVID-19. Measured with immunoSEQ multiplex PCR; TCRdb has only the in-frame clones, and not every one. The sample records about 200,000 clones, approximately 86% being singletons. What was sequenced was peripheral blood. The receptors come from a man aged 55 to 69 with COVID-19, enrolled during active disease. CDR3s include the opening cysteine and the closing phenylalanine or tryptophan. A D gene is named only where the DNA matches it firmly. Size values are once, few and many counts, or a class for expanded clones, and some rows have none.

V gene	clone size	J gene	D gene	CDR3 protein	CDR3 DNA
TRBV6-6	-	TRBJ1-1	-	CASTQGGAGNTEAFF	TGTGCCAGCACCCAAGGCGGGGCGGGCAACACTGAAGCTTTCTTT
TRBV27	-	TRBJ1-6	TRBD1	CASSLSQGAVSPLHF	TGTGCCAGCAGTTTATCGCAGGGGGCTGTTTCACCCCTCCACTTT
TRBV7-3	-	TRBJ1-1	TRBD1	CASMGQANTEAFF	TGTGCCAGCATGGGACAGGCGAACACTGAAGCTTTCTTT
TRBV5-1	-	TRBJ2-5	-	CASSLDSPFQETQYF	TGCGCCAGCAGCCTGGACAGCCCCTTTCAGGAGACCCAGTACTTC
TRBV7-8	-	TRBJ1-5	TRBD1	CASRPDRDSNQPQHF	TGTGCCAGCAGACCCGACAGGGACAGCAATCAGCCCCAGCATTTT
TRBV10-3	-	TRBJ1-2	-	CAIRDRNSHTF	TGTGCCATCAGGGACAGAAACAGCCACACCTTC
TRBV12-3/TRBV12-4	-	TRBJ2-7	-	CASSFFRGEQYF	TGTGCCAGCAGTTTCTTCAGGGGCGAGCAGTACTTC
TRBV5-1	-	TRBJ2-3	TRBD2	CASSLAGGFTDTQYF	TGCGCCAGCAGCCTAGCGGGAGGCTTTACAGATACGCAGTATTTT
TRBV27	few	TRBJ1-5	TRBD1	CASSPTGALNQPQHF	TGTGCCAGCAGTCCGACAGGGGCCCTCAATCAGCCCCAGCATTTT
TRBV7-8	-	TRBJ1-2	-	CASSLGSGAGYTF	TGTGCCAGCAGCTTAGGGTCTGGGGCCGGCTACACCTTC
TRBV7-8	-	TRBJ1-1	-	CASSNLGSRREHTEAFF	TGTGCCAGCAGCAATCTAGGTTCCCGGAGGGAGCACACTGAAGCTTTCTTT
TRBV18	-	TRBJ1-6	-	CASSPRTDSPLHF	TGTGCCAGCTCACCACGGACTGATTCACCCCTCCACTTT
TRBV12-3/TRBV12-4	-	TRBJ1-2	TRBD1	CASSSTGSDGYTF	TGTGCCAGCAGTTCGACAGGGAGCGATGGCTACACCTTC
TRBV29-1	-	TRBJ1-5	TRBD1	CSVITGTGSYQPQHF	TGCAGCGTTATAACCGGGACAGGGTCTTATCAGCCCCAGCATTTT
TRBV25-1	-	TRBJ1-5	-	CASSESDRINQPQHF	TGTGCCAGCAGTGAATCAGATCGAATTAATCAGCCCCAGCATTTT
TRBV5-1	-	TRBJ2-4	-	CASSFGGLAKNIQYF	TGCGCCAGCAGCTTTGGGGGCTTGGCCAAAAACATTCAGTACTTC
TRBV11-2	few	TRBJ1-1	-	CASSLEGASRAFF	TGTGCCAGCAGCTTAGAAGGAGCTTCCAGAGCTTTCTTT
TRBV2	-	TRBJ2-1	TRBD1	CASRGDRSYNEQFF	TGTGCCAGCAGGGGGGACAGGAGTTACAATGAGCAGTTCTTC
TRBV27	-	TRBJ1-2	-	CASSLSRGAANYGYTF	TGTGCCAGCAGTTTATCCCGTGGTGCAGCTAACTATGGCTACACCTTC
TRBV28	-	TRBJ2-7	TRBD1	CASSLGQPYEQYF	TGTGCCAGCAGTTTGGGACAGCCCTACGAGCAGTACTTC
TRBV28	once	TRBJ2-6	TRBD1	CASSRGQGFGANVLTF	TGTGCCAGCAGTAGGGGACAGGGTTTTGGGGCCAACGTCCTGACTTTC
TRBV7-2	-	TRBJ2-1	TRBD2	CASSLTSGSSSEQFF	TGTGCCAGCAGCTTAACGAGCGGGAGTTCGAGTGAGCAGTTCTTC
TRBV6-5	-	TRBJ1-5	-	CASSLIEGNQPQHF	TGTGCCAGCAGCCTCATAGAGGGCAATCAGCCCCAGCATTTT
TRBV5-1	-	TRBJ2-5	-	CASSLSQSVRVDQYF	TGCGCCAGCAGCTTATCGCAAAGCGTGAGAGTTGACCAGTACTTC
TRBV5-1	-	TRBJ1-1	-	CASSTELGTEAFF	TGCGCCAGCTCGACAGAGCTGGGCACTGAAGCTTTCTTT
TRBV9	-	TRBJ1-6	TRBD1	CASSGGTGVDSPLHF	TGTGCCAGCAGTGGTGGGACAGGGGTGGATTCACCCCTCCACTTT
TRBV6-1	-	TRBJ1-2	-	CASSEAGGWGNYGYTF	TGTGCCAGCAGTGAAGCCGGGGGTTGGGGCAACTATGGCTACACCTTC
TRBV27	once	TRBJ2-5	TRBD2	CASRSPLAGGSGTQYF	TGTGCCAGCAGATCTCCCCTAGCGGGAGGGAGTGGGACCCAGTACTTC
TRBV3-1/TRBV3-2	few	TRBJ1-5	TRBD1	CASSQDKVRDREGQPQHF	TGTGCCAGCAGCCAAGATAAAGTAAGGGACAGGGAAGGACAGCCCCAGCATTTT
TRBV9	once	TRBJ1-4	TRBD1	CASSPKKGGRGTNEKLFF	TGTGCCAGCAGCCCAAAAAAAGGGGGCAGGGGAACTAATGAAAAACTGTTTTTT
TRBV25-1	-	TRBJ1-1	-	CASSVTGWDTEAFF	TGTGCCAGCAGTGTCACAGGGTGGGATACTGAAGCTTTCTTT
TRBV28	once	TRBJ1-5	-	CAHSLANQPQHF	TGTGCCCATAGTTTAGCCAATCAGCCCCAGCATTTT
TRBV29-1	-	TRBJ2-7	TRBD1	CSVESRQGGTYEQYF	TGCAGCGTTGAAAGTCGGCAAGGGGGCACCTACGAGCAGTACTTC
TRBV7-2	-	TRBJ1-5	TRBD1	CASSPSGTGRYQPQHF	TGTGCCAGCAGCCCCTCCGGGACAGGGCGATATCAGCCCCAGCATTTT
TRBV6-1	-	TRBJ1-3	-	CASSATSLGAGNTIYF	TGTGCCAGCAGTGCGACTAGCCTGGGGGCTGGAAACACCATATATTTT
TRBV3-1/TRBV3-2	-	TRBJ1-4	TRBD1	CASSHGQGEKLFF	TGTGCCAGCAGCCATGGACAGGGGGAAAAACTGTTTTTT
TRBV30	-	TRBJ1-6	-	CAWRRERSPLHF	TGTGCCTGGAGGAGGGAAAGGTCACCCCTCCACTTT
TRBV2	-	TRBJ1-6	TRBD1	CASRSSYHPGQLNSPLHF	TGTGCCAGCAGGTCCTCCTACCACCCGGGACAGTTGAATTCACCCCTCCACTTT
TRBV5-1	-	TRBJ2-3	TRBD2	CASSLEGNSGGNTDTQYF	TGCGCCAGCAGCTTGGAGGGGAATAGCGGGGGGAACACAGATACGCAGTATTTT
TRBV10-1	-	TRBJ2-1	-	CASSNQERASYNEQFF	TGCGCCAGCAGTAACCAAGAGAGGGCCTCCTACAATGAGCAGTTCTTC